According to its frequency, the clone carrying this TCR beta chain is medium-sized. The antigen is undetermined. CDR1 is LNHDA and CDR2 is SQIVND in the germline V gene (reference sequence). CDR3 length equals 15 residues. This sample was included in a study of T cell clusters in autoimmune cytopenias. Approximately 40,000 genome equivalents of blood DNA were amplified for TRB. TRB rearrangements were amplified by touch-down multiplex PCR with mixed TRB-A/B primers. TCRdb re-analyzed the multiplex PCR reads; it lists each CDR3 protein once, without DNA. Listed are a few thousand distinct CDR3 sequences; roughly a quarter falls within the top ten. Study-level points and caveats: TRB repertoire shifts in secondary cytopenia and chronic lymphocytic leukemia mostly reflected lymphoma, not autoimmunity.

This sample also appeared in a second study, on T cell repertoires in aging, cancer and after chemotherapy.

This receptor was identified in a human donor in good health. Sample: peripheral blood. The chain joins TRBV19 to TRBJ1-1; TCRdb gives TRBD1 as the D gene, but with no DNA this cannot be confirmed. CDR3 region: CASTLTGGANTEAFF.